This T cell receptor beta chain was found in a study of cytomegalovirus exposure and HLA in healthy donors. Regarding the study as a whole: Sequencing had likely introduced a cluster of highly shared sequence variants as an artifact.

As concerns this clone: Its antigen remains unidentified.

PCR primers comprised 60 Vbeta and 13 Jbeta primers. The data were produced by immunoSEQ multiplex PCR, yet TCRdb's version contains in-frame clones alone and is incomplete. The profile shows about 77,000 clones, roughly 78% of them singletons. Sequenced material: PBMCs. This TCR came from a man aged 40-49 years in good health and CMV-seronegative.

CDR3 nucleotide sequence: TGTGCCAGCAGTTCTACAGGAACGAACTACGAGCAGTACTTC. Translated, it gives CASSSTGTNYEQYF. This sequence joins TRBV6-5 and TRBJ2-7; tentatively, D is TRBD1 (5 bases). This CDR3 region has 14 residues. Germline CDR1 MNHEY, CDR2 SVGAGI. Trimming removed 4 bases from V and 3 bases from J, with 13 bases in between.